This TCR beta chain was captured in a study of shared clonotypes between healthy human individuals. Terminally differentiated effector memory CD45RA+ cells were excluded by CCR7 positive selection of CD45RO-negative cells. Data came from immunoSEQ multiplex PCR; TCRdb stores just in-frame clones and leaves some out. The sample contains 2 million to 2.5 million clones, about 95% of which appear only once. Germline V gene sequence: CDR1 MGHRA, CDR2 YSYEKL. The CDR3 length is 15 residues. J was trimmed by 2 bases and V by 3 bases; bases with no gene match: 4. This sequence joins TRBV4-1 and TRBJ2-3; 8 bases map to TRBD1. The TCR originated in a man aged 18 to 29 in good health. The sample taken for sequencing was naive CD8+ T cells sorted from blood. CDR3 DNA sequence: TGCGCCAGCAGCCAGGGGACAGGAGACACAGATACGCAGTATTTT. This sequence encodes CASSQGTGDTDTQYF.